These 19 T cell receptor beta chains share one sample of origin, sequenced in a study of technical replicates of blood from several donors. Profiling relied on immunoSEQ multiplex PCR, and the TCRdb table lists in-frame clones only, not all of them. The sample contains approximately 87,000 clones, 85% to 95% of which appear only once. The sample consisted of T cells isolated from PBMCs. The receptors were gathered from a human donor in good health.

V usage is TRBV16 and J usage is TRBJ2-7; D gene ambiguous. Trimming took off 2 bases at V and 2 bases at J, with 10 bases between the two ends. This CDR3 region has 14 residues. Per the germline V gene, CDR1 is KGHSY and CDR2 is FQNENV. The CDR3 reads CASSQGPGAYEQYF. CDR3 DNA sequence: TGTGCCAGCAGCCAAGGGCCAGGCGCCTACGAGCAGTACTTC.

CDR3 nucleotides: TGTGCCAGCACCCCGGGACTAGCGTCAGATACGCAGTATTTT. Its protein product is CASTPGLASDTQYF. This rearrangement joins TRBV27 to TRBJ2-3; 10 bases align to TRBD2. The CDR3 has 14 amino acids. The trim removed 7 bases at V and 4 bases at J, leaving 5 bases unmatched. The germline CDR1 and CDR2 sequences are MNHEY and SMNVEV (reference sequence).

V usage is TRBV9 and J usage is TRBJ1-1; 9 nucleotides align to TRBD1. Per germline, CDR1 SGDLS and CDR2 YYNGEE. The CDR3 runs to 15 residues. The V segment lost 5 bases and the J segment 3 bases; nucleotides outside the gene matches: 8. CDR3 sequence: CASSSQGAGYTEAFF. In DNA form, the CDR3 reads TGTGCCAGCAGTTCACAGGGGGCCGGGTACACTGAAGCTTTCTTT.

This rearrangement joins TRBV6-1 to TRBJ2-7; TRBD2 agrees at 9 bases. V shed 4 bases and J 5 bases; nucleotides not matched to a gene: 6. This CDR3 spans 14 amino acids. Germline assignment: CDR1 MNHNS and CDR2 SASEGT. CDR3 in amino acids: CASSAEREVNEQYF. The CDR3, as DNA: TGTGCCAGCAGTGCCGAGCGGGAGGTGAACGAGCAGTACTTC.

The J gene is TRBJ2-2, the V gene TRBV4-3; possibly TRBD1 for D (5 bases). Germline V gene data show CDR1 as LGHNA and CDR2 as YSLEER. V gave up 4 bases and J gave up 3 bases, with 6 bases separating them. CDR3 size: 13 residues. DNA of the CDR3: TGCGCCAGCAGCCGGACACACACCGGGGAGCTGTTTTTT. Its protein is CASSRTHTGELFF.

This clone was counted once. The sample carries other DNA sequences with the same CDR3. The chain joins TRBV9 to TRBJ1-1; the D is unclear. The CDR3 consists of 13 residues. Germline V lookup: CDR1 SGDLS, CDR2 YYNGEE. Between the trimmed V and J ends, which lost 0 bases and 3 bases, there was a span of 6 bases. The DNA for the CDR3 is TGTGCCAGCAGCGTAGGCGGATACACTGAAGCTTTCTTT. It codes for CASSVGGYTEAFF.

V and J are TRBV11-3 and TRBJ1-3, with D possibly matching TRBD1 (5 bases). The CDR3 totals 14 residues. Trimming pared 3 bases from V and 0 bases from J, leaving 6 bases between. The germline V gene encodes CDR1 SGHNT and CDR2 YENEEA. In DNA form, the CDR3 reads TGTGCCAGCAGCTTGGGGCTCTCTGGAAACACCATATATTTT. It is translated as CASSLGLSGNTIYF.

The rearrangement joins TRBV7-9 to TRBJ1-1; 7 bases fit TRBD1. This CDR3 contains 14 residues. V lost 4 bases to trimming and J lost 4 bases; unmatched junction nucleotides: 6. The germline V gene has CDR1 SEHNR and CDR2 FQNEAQ (reference sequence). As DNA, the CDR3 is TGTGCCAGCAGCTCGAGAGACAGGGCCACTGAAGCTTTCTTT. It codes for CASSSRDRATEAFF. Combining the CDR3 with reference TRBV7-9 and TRBJ1-1 gives the whole variable domain DTGVSQNPRHKITKRGQNVTFRCDPISEHNRLYWYRQTLGQGPEFLTYFQNEAQLEKSRLLSDRFSAERPKGSFSTLEIQRTEQGDSAMYLCASSSRDRATEAFFGQGTRLTVV.

The chain is built from TRBV15 and TRBJ2-1; unclear D gene. CDR1 and CDR2 from the germline V gene are LNHNV and YYDKDF (reference sequence). This CDR3 is built from 14 residues. The V gene lost 0 bases and the J gene lost 4 bases, with 7 bases spanning the gap. CDR3 sequence reads: CATSRDPGYNEQFF. In DNA, the CDR3 is TGTGCCACCAGCAGAGATCCAGGATACAATGAGCAGTTCTTC.

This chain uses TRBV7-9 with TRBJ2-7; the match to TRBD2 covers 15 bases. The CDR3 totals 18 residues. Per germline, CDR1 SEHNR and CDR2 FQNEAQ (reference sequence). With V trimmed by 3 bases and J by 0 bases, 6 bases remained unmatched. CDR3 amino acids: CASSFGLAGGYVSYEQYF. Written as DNA, the CDR3 is TGTGCCAGCAGCTTCGGACTAGCGGGAGGGTACGTCTCCTACGAGCAGTACTTC.

This chain uses TRBV6-6 with TRBJ1-4; a weak D match, TRBD1 (6 bases). The CDR3 spans 14 residues. Germline V gene sequence: CDR1 MNHNY, CDR2 SVGAGI (reference sequence). The ends were cut back, 7 bases at V and 4 bases at J, with 13 bases in the middle. In DNA, the CDR3 is TGTGCCAGCAACCCGGACAGATTTAATGAAAAACTGTTTTTT. Protein sequence: CASNPDRFNEKLFF.

V usage is TRBV28 and J usage is TRBJ2-2; the D gene is possibly TRBD2 (6 bases). V gave up 8 bases and J gave up 4 bases, with 20 bases separating them. CDR3 length: 16 residues. In germline, CDR1 is MDHEN, CDR2 SYDVKM. Written as DNA, the CDR3 is TGTGCCAGCTACCCCCTTACGGGGGTAACCACCGGGGAGCTGTTTTTT. Protein: CASYPLTGVTTGELFF. Drawing the rest from reference TRBV28 and TRBJ2-2, the complete variable domain is DVKVTQSSRYLVKRTGEKVFLECVQDMDHENMFWYRQDPGLGLRLIYFSYDVKMKEKGDIPEGYSVSREKKERFSLILESASTNQTSMYLCASYPLTGVTTGELFFGEGSRLTVL.

In this sample, this clone turned up a few times. V usage is TRBV27 and J usage is TRBJ1-5, with a weak D call TRBD1 (5 bases). There are 13 residues in the CDR3. CDR1 and CDR2 from the germline V gene are MNHEY and SMNVEV (reference sequence). Trimming removed 9 bases from V and 1 base from J, with 10 bases in between. In DNA, the CDR3 is TGTGCCAGATGGGGGGTAAGCAATCAGCCCCAGCATTTT. It encodes CARWGVSNQPQHF.

This sequence joins TRBV21-1 and TRBJ2-3; the table's D call, TRBD2, was not checked against the DNA. TRBV21-1 is listed as a pseudogene. The CDR3 runs to 12 residues. CDR3 sequence (DNA): TGTGCCAGCAGCAAAACGGAGGGTACGCAGTATTTT. This translates into CASSKTEGTQYF.

This chain joins TRBV4-3 and TRBJ2-3, with 7 bases aligning to TRBD2. The V and J ends lost 9 bases and 3 bases, in that order; junction bases with no gene match: 12. The CDR3 is made up of 15 amino acids. Germline V gene data show CDR1 as LGHNA and CDR2 as YSLEER. CDR3 bases: TGCGCCAGACCCGGGAGGCTAGCGGATACAGATACGCAGTATTTT. As protein: CARPGRLADTDTQYF.

V is TRBV7-6 and J is TRBJ2-7; 8 positions agree with TRBD1. The CDR3 extends over 15 amino acids. Germline V CDR1 and CDR2: SGHVS, FNYEAQ. V lost 6 bases to trimming and J lost 3 bases; unmatched junction nucleotides: 10. DNA for the CDR3: TGTGCCAGCAGTACCGGGACAGGAGATTTCTACGAGCAGTACTTC. Its translation: CASSTGTGDFYEQYF.

This clone was seen just once. The chain is built from TRBV18 and TRBJ1-5, with 12 bases lining up with TRBD1. The CDR3 covers 17 residues. Germline-derived CDR1 and CDR2 are KGHSH and LQKENI. With V trimmed by 6 bases and J by 9 bases, 15 bases remained unmatched. In DNA form, the CDR3 reads TGTGCCAGCTCGCCCCGGACTCCGGGACAGGGGGCTGGGCCCCAGCATTTT. Protein: CASSPRTPGQGAGPQHF.

This clone was observed once. The rearrangement joins TRBV29-1 to TRBJ1-1, with D tentatively TRBD1 (5 bases). CDR3 length: 14 residues. Trimming left V 7 bases short and J 3 bases short, with 18 bases between. The germline gives CDR1 SQVTM, CDR2 ANQGSEA. CDR3 bases: TGCAGCGGTTATACCCCAGGGTTCCACACTGAAGCTTTCTTT. This codes for CSGYTPGFHTEAFF.

The V and J genes are TRBV28 and TRBJ2-7; 7 nucleotides match TRBD2. Looked up from germline, CDR1 is MDHEN and CDR2 is SYDVKM. Trimming removed 4 bases from V and 3 bases from J; junction bases left unmatched: 9. This CDR3 is built from 15 residues. The DNA of the CDR3 is TGTGCCAGCAGTTCCCAGGGAGGGCCTGGCTACGAGCAGTACTTC. This codes for CASSSQGGPGYEQYF.